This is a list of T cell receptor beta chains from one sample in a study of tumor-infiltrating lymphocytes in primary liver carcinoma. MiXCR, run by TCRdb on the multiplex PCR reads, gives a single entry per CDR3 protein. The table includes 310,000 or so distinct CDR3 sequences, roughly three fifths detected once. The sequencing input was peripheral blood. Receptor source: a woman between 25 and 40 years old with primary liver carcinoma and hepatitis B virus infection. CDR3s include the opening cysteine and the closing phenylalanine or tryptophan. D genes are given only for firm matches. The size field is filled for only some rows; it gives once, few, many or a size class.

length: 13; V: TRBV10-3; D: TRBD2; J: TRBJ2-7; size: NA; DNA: TGTGCCATCAATTCGGGCGGGAGGAACGAGCAGTACTTC; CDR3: CAINSGGRNEQYF
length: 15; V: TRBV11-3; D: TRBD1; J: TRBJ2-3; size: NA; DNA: TGTGCCAGCAGCTTGGTTGGACAGGGGCTAGATACGCAGTATTTT; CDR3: CASSLVGQGLDTQYF
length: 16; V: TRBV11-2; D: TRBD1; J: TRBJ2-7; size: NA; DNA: TGTGTCAGCCGCCACCGAAACAGGGGGGTTTCCTACGAGCAGTACTTC; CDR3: CVSRHRNRGVSYEQYF
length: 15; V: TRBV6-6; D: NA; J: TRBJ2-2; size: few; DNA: TGTGCCAGCAGTTACGAAGCGGTGAACACCGGGGAGCTGTTTTTT; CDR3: CASSYEAVNTGELFF
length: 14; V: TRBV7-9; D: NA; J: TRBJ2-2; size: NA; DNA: TGTGCCAGCAGCTTAGAGGTTAACACCGGGGAGCTGTTATTT; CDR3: CASSLEVNTGELLF
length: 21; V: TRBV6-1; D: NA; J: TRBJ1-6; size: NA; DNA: TGTGCCAGCAGTGTCACGGCACTCTGCGGACGATTCAGCTCCTATAATTCACCCCTCCACTTT; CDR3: CASSVTALCGRFSSYNSPLHF
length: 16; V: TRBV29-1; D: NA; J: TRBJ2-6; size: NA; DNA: TGCAGCGCGACGGACACGGAGTCCTCTGGGGCCAACGTCCTGACTTTC; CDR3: CSATDTESSGANVLTF
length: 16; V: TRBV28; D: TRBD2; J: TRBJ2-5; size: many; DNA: TGTGCCAGCAAGAATGGACTAGCGGGAGGTCAAGAGACCCAGTACTTC; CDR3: CASKNGLAGGQETQYF
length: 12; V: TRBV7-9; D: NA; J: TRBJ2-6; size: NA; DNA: TGTGCCAGCAGGGGGGTAGCCAACGTCCTGACTTTC; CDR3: CASRGVANVLTF
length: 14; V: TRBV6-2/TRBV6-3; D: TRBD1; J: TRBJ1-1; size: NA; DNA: TGTGCCAGCGCGGACAGGGGGACGATTTCTGGAGCTTTCTTT; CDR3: CASADRGTISGAFF
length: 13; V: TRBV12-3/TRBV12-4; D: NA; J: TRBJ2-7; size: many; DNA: TGTGCCAGCAGTTTTGGACGAGGCTACGAGCAGTACTTC; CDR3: CASSFGRGYEQYF
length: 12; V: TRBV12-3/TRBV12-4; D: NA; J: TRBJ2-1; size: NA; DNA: TGTGCCAACAGTTTAGTGGGCAATGAGCAGTTCTTC; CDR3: CANSLVGNEQFF
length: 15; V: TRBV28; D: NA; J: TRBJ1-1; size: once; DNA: TGTACCAGTTCTCCCCGATTGGGGGTGAACACTGAAGCTTTCTTT; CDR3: CTSSPRLGVNTEAFF
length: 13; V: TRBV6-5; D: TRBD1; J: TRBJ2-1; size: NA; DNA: TGTGCCAGCAACAGACAGGGAGAGAATGTGCAGTTCTTC; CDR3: CASNRQGENVQFF
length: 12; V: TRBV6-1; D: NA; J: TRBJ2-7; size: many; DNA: TGTGCCAGCTGGGGCAGCTCCTACGAGCAGTACTTC; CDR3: CASWGSSYEQYF
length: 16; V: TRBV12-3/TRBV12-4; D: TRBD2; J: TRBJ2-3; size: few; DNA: TGTGCCAGCAGCGGGGGTGCGGGAGGCCCAACAGATACGCAGTATTTT; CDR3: CASSGGAGGPTDTQYF
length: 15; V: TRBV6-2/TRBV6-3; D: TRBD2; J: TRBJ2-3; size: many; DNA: TGTGCCAGCAGCTGGGACTACGGAAACCAAGATACGCAGTATTTT; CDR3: CASSWDYGNQDTQYF
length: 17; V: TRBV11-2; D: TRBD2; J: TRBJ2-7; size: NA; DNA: TGTGCCTGCAGCCGACCGACTAGCGGACAACCTGGGGACGGGCAGTACTTC; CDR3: CACSRPTSGQPGDGQYF
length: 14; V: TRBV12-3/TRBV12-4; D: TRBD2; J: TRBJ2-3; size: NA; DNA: TGTGCCAGCAGGAAGACTAGCGGGCTGGATACGCAGTATTTT; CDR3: CASRKTSGLDTQYF
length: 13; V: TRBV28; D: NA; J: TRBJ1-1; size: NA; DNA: TGTGCCAGCAGGGGTCCACTTATCAGTGAAGCTTTCTTT; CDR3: CASRGPLISEAFF
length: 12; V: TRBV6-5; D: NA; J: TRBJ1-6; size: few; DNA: TGTGCCAGCGGACGAACTGGATCACCCCTCCACTTT; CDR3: CASGRTGSPLHF
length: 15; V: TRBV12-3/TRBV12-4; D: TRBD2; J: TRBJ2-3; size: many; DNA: TGTGCCAGCAGTTTAAGGACTAGCAGTGCAGATACGCAGTATTTT; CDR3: CASSLRTSSADTQYF
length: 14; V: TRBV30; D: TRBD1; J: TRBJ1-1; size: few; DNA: TGTGCCTGGAGCAAGGGACAGGTGAAAACTGAAGCTTTCTTT; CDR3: CAWSKGQVKTEAFF
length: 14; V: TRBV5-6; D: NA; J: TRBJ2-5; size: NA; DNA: TGTGCCAGCAGCGAGGCAGGGGTAAGAGAGACCCAGTACTTC; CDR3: CASSEAGVRETQYF
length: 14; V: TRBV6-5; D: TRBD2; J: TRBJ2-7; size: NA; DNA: TGTGCCATCAGCCACGGGACTAGGGCTTACGAGCAGTACTTC; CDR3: CAISHGTRAYEQYF
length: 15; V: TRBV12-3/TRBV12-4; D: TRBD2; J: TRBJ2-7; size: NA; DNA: TGTGCCAGCAGTCCCGGGGGGGGTACTCCCTACGAGCAGTACTTC; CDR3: CASSPGGGTPYEQYF
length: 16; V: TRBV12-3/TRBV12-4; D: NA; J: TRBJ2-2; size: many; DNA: TGTGCCAGCAGTTTAGCGGTGGGGGCAAACACCGGGGAGCTGTTTTTT; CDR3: CASSLAVGANTGELFF
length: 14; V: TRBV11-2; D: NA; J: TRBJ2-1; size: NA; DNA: TGTGCCAGGAGCCAGGGGGGCTATTACAGTGAGCAGTTCTTC; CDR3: CARSQGGYYSEQFF
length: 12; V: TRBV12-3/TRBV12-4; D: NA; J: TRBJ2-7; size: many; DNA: TGTGCCAGCAGCCAGGACAGCCAGGAGCAGTACTTC; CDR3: CASSQDSQEQYF
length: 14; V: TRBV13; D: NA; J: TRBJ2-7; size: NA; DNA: TGTGCCAGCAGCTCCCTCGAAGGGAACTACGAGCAGTACTTC; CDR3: CASSSLEGNYEQYF
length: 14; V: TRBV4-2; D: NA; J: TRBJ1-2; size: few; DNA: TGTGCCAGCAGCCAAGATCTGAGCCTAGGGGGCTACACCTTC; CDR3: CASSQDLSLGGYTF
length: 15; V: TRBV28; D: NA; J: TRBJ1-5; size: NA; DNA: TGTGCCAGCAGCTGGGGAACGAGCCCCAATCAGCCCCAGCATTTT; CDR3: CASSWGTSPNQPQHF
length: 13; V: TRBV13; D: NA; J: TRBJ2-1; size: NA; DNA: TGTGCCAGCAGCTTATCCGGCTTCAGTGAGCAGTTCTTC; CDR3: CASSLSGFSEQFF
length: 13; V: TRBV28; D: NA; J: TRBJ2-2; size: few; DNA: TGTGCCAGCTTCGAGTTCCAAGCCGGGGAGCTGTTTTTT; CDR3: CASFEFQAGELFF
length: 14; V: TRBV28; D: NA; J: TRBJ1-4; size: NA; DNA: TGTGCCAGCAGCCTGGGAGGGCCCGAGGAAAAACTGTTTTTT; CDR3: CASSLGGPEEKLFF
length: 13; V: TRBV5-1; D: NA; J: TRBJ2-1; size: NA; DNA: TGCGCCAGCAGCTTGGTCCCCGACTATGAGCAGTTCTTC; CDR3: CASSLVPDYEQFF
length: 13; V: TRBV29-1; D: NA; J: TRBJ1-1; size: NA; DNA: TGCAGCGTCAACAGGGACATGAACACTGAAGCCTTCTTT; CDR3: CSVNRDMNTEAFF
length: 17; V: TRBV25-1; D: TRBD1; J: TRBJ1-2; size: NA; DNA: TGTGCCAACAGTGGTCCTAATTGGACAGGGATGGACTATGGCTACACCTTC; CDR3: CANSGPNWTGMDYGYTF
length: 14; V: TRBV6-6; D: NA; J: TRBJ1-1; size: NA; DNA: TGTGCCAGCAGACCGCAGAGGGTGAACACTGAAGCTTTCTTT; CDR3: CASRPQRVNTEAFF
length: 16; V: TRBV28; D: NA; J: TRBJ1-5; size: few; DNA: TGTGCCAGCAGTTTCTCGGGGAGGGTGAGCAATCAGCCCCAGCATTTT; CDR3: CASSFSGRVSNQPQHF
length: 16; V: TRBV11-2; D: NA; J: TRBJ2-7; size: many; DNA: TGTGCCAGCAGCTTAGTATGGGGGGAGCCCTCCCTGGAGCAGTACTTC; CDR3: CASSLVWGEPSLEQYF
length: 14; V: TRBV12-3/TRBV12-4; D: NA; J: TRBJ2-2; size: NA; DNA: TGTGCCAGCAGTTTAGCGGGGACTCCCCGGGAGCTGTTTTTT; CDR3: CASSLAGTPRELFF
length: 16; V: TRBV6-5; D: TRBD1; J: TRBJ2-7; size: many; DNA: TGTGCCAGCAGTTACTCGAAAGGGGACAGCCCCTACGAGCAGTACTTC; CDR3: CASSYSKGDSPYEQYF
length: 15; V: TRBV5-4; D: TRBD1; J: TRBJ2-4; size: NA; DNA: TGTGCTAGCAGCTCAGACCCAGACAGGGTATCCAATCAGTACTTC; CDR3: CASSSDPDRVSNQYF
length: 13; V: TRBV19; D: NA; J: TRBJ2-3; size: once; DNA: TGTGCCAGTAGTTACGGGGTCTCAGATACGCAGTATTTT; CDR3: CASSYGVSDTQYF
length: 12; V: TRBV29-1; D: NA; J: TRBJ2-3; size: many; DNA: TGCAGCGAATCCGGGAACTCAGATACGCAGTATTTT; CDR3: CSESGNSDTQYF
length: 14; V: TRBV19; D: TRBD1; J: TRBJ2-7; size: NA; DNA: TGTGCCAGTAGTGAAAACAGGGGAACCTACGAGCAGTACTTC; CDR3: CASSENRGTYEQYF
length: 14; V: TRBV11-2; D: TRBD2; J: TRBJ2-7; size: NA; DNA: TGTGCCAGCAGCCCTAGCGGGATCCTGGACGAGCAGTACTTC; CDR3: CASSPSGILDEQYF
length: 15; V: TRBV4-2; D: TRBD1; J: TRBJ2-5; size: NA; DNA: TGTGCCAGCAGCCTGGACAGGGGGCGGAAAGAGACCCAGTACTTC; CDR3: CASSLDRGRKETQYF
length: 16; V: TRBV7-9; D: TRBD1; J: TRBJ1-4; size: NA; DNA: TGTGCCAACAGCCCCGAAGGCGTCGGACAGGGTGAAAAACTGTTTTTT; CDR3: CANSPEGVGQGEKLFF
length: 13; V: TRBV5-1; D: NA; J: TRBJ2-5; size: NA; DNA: TGCGCCAGCAGCTCGGGATCTTTGGAGACCCAGTACTTC; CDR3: CASSSGSLETQYF
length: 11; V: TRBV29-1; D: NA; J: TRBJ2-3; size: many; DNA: TGCAGCGTTGACAGCACAGATACGCAGTATTTT; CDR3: CSVDSTDTQYF
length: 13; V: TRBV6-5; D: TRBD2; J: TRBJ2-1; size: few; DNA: TGTGCCAGCTTCGGGACTAGCTTAAATGAGCAGTCCTTC; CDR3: CASFGTSLNEQSF
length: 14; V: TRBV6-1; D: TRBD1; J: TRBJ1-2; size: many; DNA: TGTGCCAGCAGTGAACCAGACAGGGGATTTGGCTACACCTTC; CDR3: CASSEPDRGFGYTF
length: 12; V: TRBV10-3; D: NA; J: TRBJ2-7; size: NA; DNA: TGTGCCATCAGTGAGACTTCGGGCGAGCAGTACTTC; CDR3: CAISETSGEQYF